This TCR beta chain stems from a study of blood T cells in healthy people across ages (dated by TCRdb to about 2015). About the study as a whole: In model experiments, roughly one uniquely barcoded TCR beta cDNA molecule per two T cells was captured by template switching. To track age-related changes in TCR beta repertoire diversity, the study relied on deep sequencing normalized with unique cDNA molecular identifiers. Four age groups were formed from the donors: young (average around 15 years), middle-aged (around 40), aged (under 70) and long-lived (82). To avoid experimental bias, donors of different ages were distributed randomly across sequencing lanes. Two additional independent replicas of 1 million unique cDNA reads from the same blood draw were analyzed for two donors (one aged 18 to 30 and one aged 80 or older). Broader findings and caveats from the paper: Because the CMV infection status of the donors was unknown, age-related changes in expanded clonotypes may potentially have been confounded. Observed TCR beta diversity per million T cells fell roughly linearly with age, and a significant reduction was already apparent by age around 36. Bulk unsorted PBMC profiling prevented conclusive comparison of naive and antigen-experienced compartments. Estimates of total diversity based on one million sequenced T cells were considered lower bounds and underestimates. The percentage of naive T cells measured by flow cytometry correlated strongly with observed TCR beta diversity. The long-lived group showed more naive CD4+ T cells, fewer expanded clones and increased TCR diversity than the aged group, suggesting age selection.

On this clonotype: Its antigen has not been determined. No per-base quality is available; no much larger clone lies one base away.

Cut back by 0 bases and 0 bases, the V and J ends lie 16 bases apart. CDR1 MNHEY and CDR2 SMNVEV are derived from the germline V gene (reference sequence). Including the terminal cysteine and phenylalanine, the CDR3 comprises 18 residues. Only the CDR3 part of the read is kept: 54 bases, read in frame from the first base. The roughly 39 donors, aged roughly 6 to 95 years, were systemically healthy Caucasian individuals from Russia. Each donor gave ten milliliters of peripheral blood, drawn into EDTA-treated Vacutainer tubes. Ficoll-Paque density-gradient centrifugation was used to isolate PBMCs, with at least 6.5 million per sample. Trizol reagent was used to extract total RNA from PBMCs, with at least 5.5 micrograms per sample. The percentages of naive CD45RAhigh/CD27high T cells were determined by flow cytometry on a PBMC aliquot from every donor. Library preparation used 5' RACE. The instrument was an Illumina HiSeq 2500. The second PCR ran for about 6 to 11 cycles and used a J-beta primer mix along with a sample-barcoded 5' primer. A unique molecular identifier was introduced onto each TCR beta cDNA molecule by a template-switch 5' adaptor carrying 12 random nucleotides. At least 3 million CDR3-containing paired-end reads were obtained from each sample. First-strand cDNA synthesis was performed from all RNA using the Mint cDNA synthesis kit, with priming by a TRBC-specific oligonucleotide. Following uracil-DNA glycosylase treatment, all cDNA underwent a first 18-cycle PCR with the universal primers M1SS and BC2_uni_R. Processing in the source paper ran as follows. For normalization, 1 million high-quality reads, each with a distinct molecular identifier, were randomly selected from each sample. Reads sharing molecular identifiers were discarded rather than binned into consensus sequences. MiTCR, run with a Q25 quality threshold and the strictest error-elimination algorithm, handled CDR3 identification, clonotype clustering and error correction. A nonparametric unseen species model using Euler transformation provided a lower-bound estimate of total TCR beta diversity. TCRdb's own reprocessing of the public reads used fastp at Q25 and MiXCR and kept productive beta chains. Each record represents a unique CDR3 protein, reported with the most common genes and DNA among its rows. These V and J calls are TCRdb output, not the study's own analysis. The sample has about 970,000 distinct CDR3 sequences on record, roughly 47% of them singletons. 20% to 25% of the sample is held by the ten biggest clonotypes.

Sample: blood. This receptor was obtained from an older woman in good health. The chain joins TRBV27 to TRBJ2-3; no D gene can be assigned with confidence. CDR3 sequence: CASSLSSPQWASTDTQYF. The DNA sequence reads TGTGCCAGCAGTTTATCCTCCCCTCAATGGGCCAGCACAGATACGCAGTATTTT.